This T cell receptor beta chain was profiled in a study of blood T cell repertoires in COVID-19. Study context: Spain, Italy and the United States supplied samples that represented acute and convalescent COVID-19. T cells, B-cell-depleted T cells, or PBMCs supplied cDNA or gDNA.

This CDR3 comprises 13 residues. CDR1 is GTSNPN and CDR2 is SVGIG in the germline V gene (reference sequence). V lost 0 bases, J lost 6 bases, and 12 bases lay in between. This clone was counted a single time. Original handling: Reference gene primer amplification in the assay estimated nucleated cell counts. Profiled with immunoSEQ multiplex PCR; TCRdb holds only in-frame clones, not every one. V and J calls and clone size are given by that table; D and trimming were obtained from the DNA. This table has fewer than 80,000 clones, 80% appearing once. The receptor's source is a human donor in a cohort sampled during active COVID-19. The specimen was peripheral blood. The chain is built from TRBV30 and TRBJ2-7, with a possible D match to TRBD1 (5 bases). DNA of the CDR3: TGTGCCTGGAGTGTACGTCAGGGTTCCGAGCAGTACTTC. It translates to CAWSVRQGSEQYF.